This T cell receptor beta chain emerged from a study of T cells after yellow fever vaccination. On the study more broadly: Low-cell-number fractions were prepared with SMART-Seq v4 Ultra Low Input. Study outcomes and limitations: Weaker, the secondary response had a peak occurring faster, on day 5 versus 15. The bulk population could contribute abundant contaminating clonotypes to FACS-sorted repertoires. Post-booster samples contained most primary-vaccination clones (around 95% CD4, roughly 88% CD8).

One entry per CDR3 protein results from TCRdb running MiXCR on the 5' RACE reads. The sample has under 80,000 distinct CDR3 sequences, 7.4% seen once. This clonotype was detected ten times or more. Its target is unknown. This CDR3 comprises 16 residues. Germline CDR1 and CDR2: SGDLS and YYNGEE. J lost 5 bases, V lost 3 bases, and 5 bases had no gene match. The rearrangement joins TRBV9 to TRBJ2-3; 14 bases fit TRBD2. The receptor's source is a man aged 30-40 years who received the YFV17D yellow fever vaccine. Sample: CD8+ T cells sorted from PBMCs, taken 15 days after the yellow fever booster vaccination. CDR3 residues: CASSGGTSGSGDTQYF. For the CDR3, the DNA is TGTGCCAGCAGCGGGGGGACTAGCGGGAGTGGAGATACGCAGTATTTT.